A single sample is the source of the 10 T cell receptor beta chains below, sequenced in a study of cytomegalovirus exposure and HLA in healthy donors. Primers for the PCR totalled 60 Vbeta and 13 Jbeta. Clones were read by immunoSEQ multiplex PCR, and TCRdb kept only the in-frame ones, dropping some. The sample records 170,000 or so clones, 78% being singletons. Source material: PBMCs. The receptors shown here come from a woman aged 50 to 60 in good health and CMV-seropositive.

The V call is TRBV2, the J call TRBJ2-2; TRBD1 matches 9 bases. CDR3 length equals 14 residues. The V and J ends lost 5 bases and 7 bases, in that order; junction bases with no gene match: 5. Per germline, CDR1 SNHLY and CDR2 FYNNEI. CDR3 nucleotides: TGTGCCAGCAGTAAACAGGGGGCGTACGGGGAGCTGTTTTTT. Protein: CASSKQGAYGELFF.

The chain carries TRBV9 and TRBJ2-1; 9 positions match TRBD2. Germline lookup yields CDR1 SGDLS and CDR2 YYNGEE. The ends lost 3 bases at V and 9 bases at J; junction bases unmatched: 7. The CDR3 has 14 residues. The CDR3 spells CASSGAGGQGEQFF. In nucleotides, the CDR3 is TGTGCCAGCAGCGGGGCGGGGGGGCAGGGTGAGCAGTTCTTC.

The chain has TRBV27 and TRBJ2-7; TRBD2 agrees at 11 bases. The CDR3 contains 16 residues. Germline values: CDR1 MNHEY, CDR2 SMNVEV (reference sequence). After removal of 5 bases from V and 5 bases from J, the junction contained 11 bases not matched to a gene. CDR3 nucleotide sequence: TGTGCCAGCAGTCCGACTAGCGGGGCCCGAATCCACGAGCAGTACTTC. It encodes CASSPTSGARIHEQYF.

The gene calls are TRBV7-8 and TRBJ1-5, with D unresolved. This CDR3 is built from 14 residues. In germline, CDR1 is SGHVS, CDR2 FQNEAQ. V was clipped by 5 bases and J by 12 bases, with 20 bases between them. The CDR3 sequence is CASSPLEGHRLQHF. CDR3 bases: TGTGCCAGCAGCCCCCTGGAGGGTCACCGGCTCCAGCATTTT.

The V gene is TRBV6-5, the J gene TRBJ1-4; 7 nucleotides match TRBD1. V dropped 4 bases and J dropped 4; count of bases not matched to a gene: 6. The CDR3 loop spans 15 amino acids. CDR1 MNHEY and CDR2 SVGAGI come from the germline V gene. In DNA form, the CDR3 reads TGTGCCAGCAGTTCGAGGGGGCTTAGTAATGAAAAACTGTTTTTT. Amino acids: CASSSRGLSNEKLFF.

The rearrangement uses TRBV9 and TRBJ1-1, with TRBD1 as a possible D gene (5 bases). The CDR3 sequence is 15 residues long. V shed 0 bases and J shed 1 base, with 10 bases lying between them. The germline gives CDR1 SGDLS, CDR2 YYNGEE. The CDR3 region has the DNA TGTGCCAGCAGCGTAGTTCAGGGTGGGAACACTGAAGCTTTCTTT. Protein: CASSVVQGGNTEAFF.

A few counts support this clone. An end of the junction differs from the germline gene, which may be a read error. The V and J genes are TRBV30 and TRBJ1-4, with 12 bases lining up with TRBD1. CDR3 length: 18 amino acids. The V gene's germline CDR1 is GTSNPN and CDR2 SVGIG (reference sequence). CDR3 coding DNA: TGTGCCTGGAGTGTAGGGGGATTGGTCGGGACAGGGGGCAGAAAAACTGTTTTT. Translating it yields CAWSVGGLVGTGGRKTVF.

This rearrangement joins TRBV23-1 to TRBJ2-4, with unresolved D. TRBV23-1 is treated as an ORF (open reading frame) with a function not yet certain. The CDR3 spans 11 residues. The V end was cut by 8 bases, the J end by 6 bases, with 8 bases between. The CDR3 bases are TGCGCCAGCTCAGGTAGAAACATTCAGTACTTC. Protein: CASSGRNIQYF.

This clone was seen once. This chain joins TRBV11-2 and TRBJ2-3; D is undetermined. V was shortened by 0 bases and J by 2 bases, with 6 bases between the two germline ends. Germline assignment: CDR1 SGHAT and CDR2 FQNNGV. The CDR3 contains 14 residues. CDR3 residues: CASSLEPYTDTQYF. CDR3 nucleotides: TGTGCCAGCAGCTTAGAACCCTACACAGATACGCAGTATTTT. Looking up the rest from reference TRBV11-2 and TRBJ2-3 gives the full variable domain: EAGVAQSPRYKIIEKRQSVAFWCNPISGHATLYWYQQILGQGPKLLIQFQNNGVVDDSQLPKDRFSAERLKGVDSTLKIQPAKLEDSAVYLCASSLEPYTDTQYFGPGTRLTVL.

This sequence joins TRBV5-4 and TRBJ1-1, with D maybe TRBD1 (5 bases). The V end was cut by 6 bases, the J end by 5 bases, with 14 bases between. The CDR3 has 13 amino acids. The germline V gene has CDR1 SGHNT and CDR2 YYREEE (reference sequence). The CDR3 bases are TGTGCCAGCACCCAAGGGGAAGATACTGAAGCTTTCTTT. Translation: CASTQGEDTEAFF. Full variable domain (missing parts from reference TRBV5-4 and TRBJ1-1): ETGVTQSPTHLIKTRGQQVTLRCSSQSGHNTVSWYQQALGQGPQFIFQYYREEENGRGNFPPRFSGLQFPNYSSELNVNALELDDSALYLCASTQGEDTEAFFGQGTRLTVV.